A selection of T cell receptor beta chains follows, all from one sample in a study of beta chain features in type 1 diabetes. Here immunoSEQ multiplex PCR was the method, and the copy in TCRdb shows in-frame clones only, minus some. The sample records roughly 170,000 clones, about 13% being singletons. What was sequenced was central memory CD4+ T cells from blood. These TCRs come from a woman under 30 in good health. Each CDR3 is given with its conserved first and last residue. Each record gives: D gene, V gene, clone size, J gene, CDR3 DNA, CDR3 protein. The D gene is left open where the match is weak. A clone size is listed for some rows: how often the clone was seen (once, few, many), or a class if it is expanded.

TRBD1	TRBV11-3	few	TRBJ2-5	TGTGCCAGCAGGGGGACAGGGGAAGAGACCCAGTACTTC	CASRGTGEETQYF
NA	TRBV18	few	TRBJ1-2	TGTGCCAGCTCACCAGTGGGGCGGAACTATGGCTACACCTTC	CASSPVGRNYGYTF
NA	TRBV4-2	few	TRBJ2-4	TGTGCCAGCAGCCACCCAACTAAGATAGCCAAAAACATTCAGTACTTC	CASSHPTKIAKNIQYF
NA	TRBV27	NA	TRBJ2-1	TGTGCCAGCAGTAGGGGGTATTCTACGGGCTCTAACGGGCTTGAGCAGTTCTTC	CASSRGYSTGSNGLEQFF
TRBD2	TRBV28	NA	TRBJ2-3	TGTGCCAGCAGTTTTCCCATCGGGACTAGCGGGACCGGCGATACGCAGTATTTT	CASSFPIGTSGTGDTQYF
TRBD1	TRBV7-2	NA	TRBJ1-5	TGTGCCAGCAGCACTACAGGGGGCCGTAGCAATCAGCCCCAGCATTTT	CASSTTGGRSNQPQHF
NA	TRBV20-1	NA	TRBJ2-5	TGCAGCCCAGGGGTTCAAGAGACCCAGTACTTC	CSPGVQETQYF
NA	TRBV11-3	NA	TRBJ1-1	TGTGCCAGCAGCGGCGCCGCGGGAGCTTTCTTT	CASSGAAGAFF
NA	TRBV7-9	NA	TRBJ2-1	TGTGCCAGCAGCTTAGTCGGGAGCTACAATGAGCAGTTCTTC	CASSLVGSYNEQFF
NA	TRBV4-1	NA	TRBJ2-7	TGCGCCAGCAGCCAAGATTATCTGGGGGGGACAATCTACGAGCAGTACTTC	CASSQDYLGGTIYEQYF